These 27 T cell receptor beta chains originate from one sample sequenced in a study of shared clonotypes between healthy human individuals. The repertoire was sequenced with immunoSEQ multiplex PCR; TCRdb's copy has only in-frame clones and lacks some. The sample lists 1 million to 1.3 million clones; 75% to 85% were seen once. The sample was memory CD4+ T cells from PBMCs. The subset here: CD45RA-negative fraction. The receptors stem from a man between 18 and 29 years old in good health. Some clones in this sample may be carry-over from other donors' samples.

This chain links TRBV7-3 with TRBJ2-1; D possibly corresponds to TRBD2 (5 bases). The CDR3 contains 14 residues. Germline values: CDR1 SGHTA, CDR2 FQGTGA. Trimming stripped 2 bases from V and 8 bases from J, with 13 bases between. The CDR3 DNA is TGTGCCAGCAGCTTAGGCCTAGCTTTGGATGAGCAGTTCTTC. Translated, it gives CASSLGLALDEQFF.

This rearrangement joins TRBV5-1 to TRBJ2-1; 9 nucleotides line up with TRBD1. V lost 4 bases, J lost 4 bases, and 18 bases stayed unmatched. From germline, CDR1 is SGHRS and CDR2 YFSETQ. This CDR3 contains 19 residues. In DNA form, the CDR3 reads TGCGCCAGCAGCGGCCGGGGACAGGGAGTGGGCACTGGATACAATGAGCAGTTCTTC. This gives the protein CASSGRGQGVGTGYNEQFF. The full variable domain, in which reference TRBV5-1 and TRBJ2-1 provide the parts outside the CDR3, is KAGVTQTPRYLIKTRGQQVTLSCSPISGHRSVSWYQQTPGQGLQFLFEYFSETQRNKGNFPGRFSGRQFSNSRSEMNVSTLELGDSALYLCASSGRGQGVGTGYNEQFFGPGTRLTVL.

The chain couples TRBV11-2 to TRBJ2-5; D not certain. Deletions cut 5 bases from V and 1 base from J, with 11 bases between. Germline values: CDR1 SGHAT, CDR2 FQNNGV. The CDR3 has 14 amino acids. In DNA, the CDR3 is TGTGCCAGCAGCCCTTCATATTTCCAAGAGACCCAGTACTTC. It specifies CASSPSYFQETQYF.

This clone was counted a few times. CDR3 region: CASSQNTGTQYF. The CDR3 DNA follows: TGTGCCAGCTCCCAAAATACGGGTACGCAGTATTTT. The chain is built from TRBV2 and TRBJ2-3; D is undetermined. The germline V and J ends were trimmed by 8 bases and 8 bases, with 14 bases remaining between them. Germline lookup yields CDR1 SNHLY and CDR2 FYNNEI. The CDR3 spans 12 residues.

The chain carries TRBV7-2 and TRBJ2-5; 9 nucleotides align to TRBD2. The end of the DNA aligns better with TRBJ2-7, so the J call may be wrong. This CDR3 region has 13 residues. Germline CDR1 SGHTA, CDR2 FQGNSA. The CDR3 nucleotides read TGTGCCAGCAGCCCGACTAGCGGATACGAGCAGTACTTC. This gives the protein CASSPTSGYEQYF.

V and J are TRBV6-6 and TRBJ2-6; no definite D call. The CDR3 has 14 amino acids. Germline lookup yields CDR1 MNHNY and CDR2 SVGAGI (reference sequence). Between the trimmed V and J ends, which lost 1 base and 2 bases, there was a span of 3 bases. CDR3 residues: CASSYFTGANVLTF. The CDR3 nucleotides read TGTGCCAGCAGTTACTTTACTGGGGCCAACGTCCTGACTTTC.

The table lists this clone with a few counts. J is TRBJ2-5 and V is TRBV18, with TRBD1 matching 8 bases. This CDR3 comprises 14 residues. The germline V gene encodes CDR1 KGHSH and CDR2 LQKENI. The J segment lost 5 bases and the V segment lost 3 bases, leaving 5 bases of the junction unmatched. This CDR3 is CASSPMDRAETQYF. CDR3 coding DNA: TGTGCCAGCTCACCCATGGACAGGGCGGAGACCCAGTACTTC.

This clone was seen more than once but under ten times. The chain has TRBV5-4 and TRBJ2-3; D is unresolved. Germline-derived CDR1 and CDR2 are SGHNT and YYREEE (reference sequence). The CDR3 covers 16 residues. Deletions cut 1 base from V and 1 base from J, with 13 bases between. The DNA for the CDR3 is TGTGCCAGCAGCTTGTATCTGGGCTTGGGCACAGATACGCAGTATTTT. It specifies CASSLYLGLGTDTQYF.

This clone was observed a single time. The J gene is TRBJ1-1, the V gene TRBV19; no clear D. The CDR3 has 15 residues. Germline-derived CDR1 and CDR2 are LNHDA and SQIVND (reference sequence). Deletions cut 5 bases from V and 3 bases from J, with 16 bases between. The CDR3 here is CASSSVPSGDTEAFF. CDR3 coding DNA: TGTGCCAGTAGTTCCGTCCCGTCCGGGGACACTGAAGCTTTCTTT.

The chain combines TRBV20-1 with TRBJ1-2; D not resolved. CDR1 is DFQATT and CDR2 is SNEGSKA in the germline V gene (reference sequence). V was pared by 8 bases and J by 1 base, with 8 bases between. The CDR3 totals 11 residues. The CDR3 nucleotides are TGCAGTTGCCGAAATAACTATGGCTACACCTTC. It translates to CSCRNNYGYTF.

V and J are TRBV6-5 and TRBJ2-7, with 7 bases that match TRBD1. J gave up 4 bases and V 6 bases, and 6 bases lay outside the gene matches. CDR1 and CDR2 from the germline V gene are MNHEY and SVGAGI. CDR3 length: 13 amino acids. CDR3 sequence reads: CASRAGGRYEQYF. CDR3 in DNA: TGTGCCAGCAGGGCAGGGGGTAGATACGAGCAGTACTTC.

The chain links TRBV4-3 to TRBJ2-5, with D maybe TRBD1 (5 bases). The end of the DNA fits TRBJ2-7 better, so the J call may be wrong. CDR3 size: 13 residues. Germline V lookup: CDR1 LGHNA, CDR2 YSLEER. As DNA, the CDR3 is TGCGCCAGCAGCCCTTATACAGGCTACGAGCAGTACTTC. It yields the protein CASSPYTGYEQYF.

This sequence joins TRBV10-3 and TRBJ2-7; possible D gene TRBD2, 5 bases. The germline V and J ends were trimmed by 0 bases and 5 bases, with 11 bases remaining between them. The germline V gene encodes CDR1 ENHRY and CDR2 SYGVKD. This CDR3 contains 14 residues. As DNA, the CDR3 is TGTGCCATCAGTGAGTCGTTGGCTAGCAACGAGCAGTACTTC. Translating it yields CAISESLASNEQYF.

This chain uses TRBV2 with TRBJ2-1; D tentatively reads TRBD1 or TRBD2 (6 bases each). Germline CDR1 and CDR2: SNHLY and FYNNEI. CDR3 length: 15 amino acids. V shed 10 bases and J shed 6 bases, with 22 bases lying between them. The CDR3: CATTFTGAYPNEQFF. CDR3 DNA sequence: TGTGCCACTACGTTTACGGGGGCATACCCCAATGAGCAGTTCTTC.

The sample holds many counts of this clone. This chain joins TRBV7-8 and TRBJ1-5; unclear D gene. V was pared by 5 bases and J by 3 bases, with 5 bases between. This CDR3 has 12 amino acids. The V gene's germline CDR1 is SGHVS and CDR2 FQNEAQ. CDR3 region: CASSGANQPQHF. The CDR3 DNA reads TGTGCCAGCAGCGGTGCCAATCAGCCCCAGCATTTT.

The chain uses TRBV28 and TRBJ1-2, with TRBD1 matching 10 bases. This CDR3 comprises 13 residues. Per germline, CDR1 MDHEN and CDR2 SYDVKM. The junction had 4 bases not matched to a gene; V was cut back by 3 bases and J by 9 bases. CDR3 DNA sequence: TGTGCCAGCAGTTTCGGGGACAGGGGAAGCTACACCTTC. Protein: CASSFGDRGSYTF.

This chain links TRBV2 with TRBJ2-1; possible D gene TRBD2, 6 bases. This CDR3 has 14 residues. CDR1 and CDR2 from the germline V gene are SNHLY and FYNNEI. V was clipped by 2 bases and J by 4 bases, with 9 bases between them. Written as DNA, the CDR3 is TGTGCCAGCAGTGAAAGCGGAGGGTACAATGAGCAGTTCTTC. It translates to CASSESGGYNEQFF.

The rearrangement links TRBV7-8 to TRBJ2-7; 10 positions match TRBD1. V was pared by 1 base and J by 5 bases, with 11 bases of the junction left unmatched. The germline gives CDR1 SGHVS, CDR2 FQNEAQ. CDR3 length: 17 residues. CDR3 in amino acids: CASSLGRTGGLSNEQYF. The CDR3 region has the DNA TGTGCCAGCAGCTTAGGGAGGACAGGGGGTTTGTCAAACGAGCAGTACTTC.

A note on this clone: Other DNA sequences of this sample code for an identical CDR3. The chain employs TRBV11-3 and TRBJ2-1; no definite D call. This CDR3 comprises 12 residues. Germline-derived CDR1 and CDR2 are SGHNT and YENEEA. Trimming pared 5 bases from V and 5 bases from J, leaving 7 bases between. CDR3 bases: TGTGCCAGCAGCCGACTCGACAATGAGCAGTTCTTC. Its translation: CASSRLDNEQFF.

This rearrangement joins TRBV11-2 to TRBJ1-2; D may be TRBD1 (5 bases). The CDR3 consists of 12 residues. Per germline, CDR1 SGHAT and CDR2 FQNNGV. Trimming cost V 5 bases and J 7 bases, with 11 bases left between them. The CDR3 DNA reads as TGTGCCAGCAGCGAATGGGACGCTGGCTACACCTTC. This sequence encodes CASSEWDAGYTF.

The chain links TRBV6-5 to TRBJ2-5; no definite D call. The CDR3 loop spans 13 amino acids. In germline, CDR1 is MNHEY, CDR2 SVGAGI. Trimming pared 6 bases from V and 3 bases from J, leaving 11 bases between. The CDR3 region has the DNA TGTGCCAGCAGGGGTCCGGCAGAAGAGACCCAGTACTTC. Encoded protein: CASRGPAEETQYF.

The chain is built from TRBV5-1 and TRBJ1-2, with D possibly matching TRBD1 (5 bases). CDR1 is SGHRS, CDR2 YFSETQ, per germline. CDR3 length: 18 residues. Trimming removed 0 bases at V and 1 base at J, with 19 bases between. The CDR3 protein is CASSLGRAMPGGNYGYTF. The CDR3 DNA reads TGCGCCAGCAGCTTGGGCAGGGCGATGCCCGGGGGTAACTATGGCTACACCTTC.

This clone was seen repeatedly, ten times or more. The chain carries TRBV4-1 and TRBJ2-1; D gene unclear. Trimming shortened V by 0 bases and J by 7 bases, and 7 bases separated the two germline ends. The CDR3 sequence is 13 residues long. Germline CDR1 reads MGHRA; CDR2 reads YSYEKL. The CDR3 coding sequence is TGCGCCAGCAGCCAAGAAGGGATTAATGAGCAGTTCTTC. Protein sequence: CASSQEGINEQFF.

The genes are TRBV7-9 and TRBJ2-7, with TRBD1 as a possible D gene (6 bases). This CDR3 contains 15 residues. Germline values: CDR1 SEHNR, CDR2 FQNEAQ (reference sequence). The V end was cut by 5 bases, the J end by 2 bases, with 16 bases between. The chain's CDR3 is CASSRNPGQPYEQYF. The CDR3 nucleotides are TGTGCCAGCAGCCGAAATCCGGGACAACCCTACGAGCAGTACTTC.

There are a few counts of this clone. J is TRBJ2-7 and V is TRBV6-1, with D uncertain. The germline V gene has CDR1 MNHNS and CDR2 SASEGT. Trimming stripped 8 bases from V and 6 bases from J, with 11 bases between. This CDR3 is built from 11 residues. Here the CDR3 DNA reads TGTGCCAGCGGTGTGGCCCGCGAGCAGTACTTC. Protein: CASGVAREQYF.

The rearrangement uses TRBV12-2 and TRBJ2-7; TRBD1, the table's D call, lacks a check against the DNA. TRBV12-2 corresponds to a pseudogene. The CDR3 has 17 amino acids. The CDR3 DNA reads TGTGCAAGTCGCTTAGTGGTAGTGGCAGGCCCTGCCTACGAGCAGTACTTC. Its protein is CASRLVVVAGPAYEQYF.

The chain has TRBV2 and TRBJ2-7; TRBD2 aligns across 7 bases. Per the germline V gene, CDR1 is SNHLY and CDR2 is FYNNEI. The CDR3 length is 15 residues. The ends lost 4 bases at V and 0 bases at J; junction bases unmatched: 6. This CDR3 is CASSGGRGSSYEQYF. The CDR3 bases are TGTGCCAGCAGTGGTGGGCGGGGGAGCTCCTACGAGCAGTACTTC.